What follows are 13 T cell receptor beta chains derived from one specimen sequenced in a study of response to subunit inactivated influenza vaccine. TCRdb reanalysed the RT-PCR reads using MiXCR and keeps one entry per CDR3 protein. The sample includes hundreds of thousands of distinct CDR3 sequences, 14% of them seen just once. This specimen consisted of PBMCs from blood, obtained roughly 2 weeks before vaccination. The receptors stem from a man aged 50-60 years who received an inactivated influenza vaccine.

This clonotype was counted ten times or more. The V gene is TRBV4-3, the J gene TRBJ2-3, with 12 bases fitting TRBD2. Germline lookup yields CDR1 LGHNA and CDR2 YSLEER. With 0 bases clipped from V and 4 bases from J, the junction kept 2 bases outside the gene matches. This CDR3 region has 16 residues. The CDR3 loop reads CASSQDLAGGADTQYF. The DNA for the CDR3 is TGCGCCAGCAGCCAAGATCTAGCGGGGGGGGCAGATACGCAGTATTTT.

This clonotype was counted many times. The V gene is TRBV7-8, the J gene TRBJ1-5; tentatively, D is TRBD1 (6 bases). Germline V gives CDR1 SGHVS, CDR2 FQNEAQ. This CDR3 comprises 13 residues. Deletions cut 1 base from V and 9 bases from J, with 10 bases between. CDR3 sequence (DNA): TGTGCCAGCAGCTTAGGCAGGGGTGGGCCCCAGCATTTT. Translating it yields CASSLGRGGPQHF.

The J gene is TRBJ2-7, the V gene TRBV20-1; 9 bases are a match to TRBD2. Trimming took 0 bases from V and 4 from J; bases not matched to a gene: 19. Germline CDR1 and CDR2: DFQATT and SNEGSKA (reference sequence). CDR3 length: 19 residues. In nucleotides, the CDR3 is TGCAGTGCTAGAGATCCTACGGCGGGGGGTAGCGGGAGTTTTTACGAGCAGTACTTC. Protein sequence: CSARDPTAGGSGSFYEQYF.

V is TRBV7-9 and J is TRBJ2-1; unclear D gene. Trimming removed 1 base from V and 6 bases from J, with 4 bases in between. The CDR3 has 12 residues. Germline CDR1 reads SEHNR; CDR2 reads FQNEAQ (reference sequence). CDR3: CASSLEANEQFF. CDR3 in DNA: TGTGCCAGCAGCTTAGAGGCCAATGAGCAGTTCTTC.

This chain uses TRBV2 with TRBJ2-5; D is undetermined. The V end was cut by 3 bases, the J end by 3 bases, with 11 bases between. Germline V gene lookup returns CDR1 SNHLY and CDR2 FYNNEI. CDR3 size: 14 residues. The CDR3: CASSDGRTKETQYF. Written as DNA, the CDR3 is TGTGCCAGCAGTGATGGTAGGACCAAAGAGACCCAGTACTTC.

This clonotype came up many times. The rearrangement links TRBV5-1 to TRBJ1-1; D is undetermined. The CDR3 totals 14 residues. Germline V gene data show CDR1 as SGHRS and CDR2 as YFSETQ. The germline V and J ends were trimmed by 4 bases and 1 base, with 11 bases remaining between them. CDR3 bases: TGCGCCAGCAGCATAACAGCCGGGAACACTGAAGCTTTCTTT. Encoded protein: CASSITAGNTEAFF. Supplemented by reference TRBV5-1 and TRBJ1-1, the full variable domain reads KAGVTQTPRYLIKTRGQQVTLSCSPISGHRSVSWYQQTPGQGLQFLFEYFSETQRNKGNFPGRFSGRQFSNSRSEMNVSTLELGDSALYLCASSITAGNTEAFFGQGTRLTVV.

This chain connects TRBV7-2 to TRBJ2-7; tentatively, D is TRBD1 or TRBD2 (5 bases each). The CDR3 contains 14 residues. Trimming took off 4 bases at V and 4 bases at J, with 14 bases between the two ends. Germline CDR1 and CDR2: SGHTA and FQGNSA. CDR3 bases: TGTGCCAGCAGCTCGACGTGGGGGTTATACGAGCAGTACTTC. Protein product: CASSSTWGLYEQYF. The variable domain in full, with the rest retrieved from reference TRBV7-2 and TRBJ2-7, is GAGVSQSPSNKVTEKGKDVELRCDPISGHTALYWYRQSLGQGLEFLIYFQGNSAPDKSGLPSDRFSAERTGGSVSTLTIQRTQQEDSAVYLCASSSTWGLYEQYFGPGTRLTVT.

V and J are TRBV6-5 and TRBJ1-2, with 9 bases matching TRBD1. Unmatched junction bases numbered 9, after V lost 0 bases and J lost 7 bases. CDR1 and CDR2 from the germline V gene are MNHEY and SVGAGI. The CDR3 has 16 amino acids. Written as DNA, the CDR3 is TGTGCCAGCAGTTACTCGAACTACAGGGGGCGAATTGGCTACACCTTC. This sequence encodes CASSYSNYRGRIGYTF.

This clonotype came up many times. Written as DNA, the CDR3 is TGCGCCAGCAGCGAAGACTTTACGAACACCGGGGAGCTGTTTTTT. This translates into CASSEDFTNTGELFF. This chain connects TRBV5-1 to TRBJ2-2; D is ambiguous. The V and J ends lost 4 bases and 0 bases respectively, with 10 bases between them. CDR1 and CDR2 from the germline V gene are SGHRS and YFSETQ. The CDR3 sequence is 15 residues long.

This chain links TRBV20-1 with TRBJ1-2; TRBD1 matches at 7 bases. Germline V gene sequence: CDR1 DFQATT, CDR2 SNEGSKA (reference sequence). The junction had 9 bases not matched to a gene; V was cut back by 0 bases and J by 8 bases. CDR3 size: 14 residues. The CDR3, as DNA: TGCAGTGCTAGAGATCTGGAGGGGGCGAACGGCTACACCTTC. Its protein is CSARDLEGANGYTF.

This clonotype turned up a few times. The chain couples TRBV20-1 to TRBJ2-7; D is possibly TRBD1 (6 bases). V lost 7 bases to trimming and J lost 3 bases, with 16 bases between them. The CDR3 is 13 amino acids. Germline values: CDR1 DFQATT, CDR2 SNEGSKA (reference sequence). CDR3 sequence reads: CSVKENRDYEQYF. CDR3 coding DNA: TGCAGTGTTAAGGAGAACAGGGACTACGAGCAGTACTTC.

V and J are TRBV2 and TRBJ2-7, with TRBD1 identical over 7 bases. This CDR3 spans 20 amino acids. The germline gives CDR1 SNHLY, CDR2 FYNNEI. With V trimmed by 5 bases and J by 5 bases, 27 bases remained unmatched. The CDR3 protein is CASSKRTGAYTLLPGDEQYF. CDR3 nucleotides: TGTGCCAGCAGTAAGCGGACAGGCGCCTACACCCTTCTCCCTGGCGACGAGCAGTACTTC. The complete variable domain, with remaining parts taken from reference TRBV2 and TRBJ2-7, reads EPEVTQTPSHQVTQMGQEVILRCVPISNHLYFYWYRQILGQKVEFLVSFYNNEISEKSEIFDDQFSVERPDGSNFTLKIRSTKLEDSAMYFCASSKRTGAYTLLPGDEQYFGPGTRLTVT.

This clonotype was recorded many times. Germline is not matched at one junction end, which may reflect a read error. This chain uses TRBV5-1 with TRBJ2-5, with D hard to call. The CDR3 totals 13 residues. CDR1 SGHRS and CDR2 YFSETQ come from the germline V gene. The DNA of the CDR3 is TGTGCCAGCAGCTTAGGTCGGGCCGAGACCCAGTACTTC. It yields the protein CASSLGRAETQYF.